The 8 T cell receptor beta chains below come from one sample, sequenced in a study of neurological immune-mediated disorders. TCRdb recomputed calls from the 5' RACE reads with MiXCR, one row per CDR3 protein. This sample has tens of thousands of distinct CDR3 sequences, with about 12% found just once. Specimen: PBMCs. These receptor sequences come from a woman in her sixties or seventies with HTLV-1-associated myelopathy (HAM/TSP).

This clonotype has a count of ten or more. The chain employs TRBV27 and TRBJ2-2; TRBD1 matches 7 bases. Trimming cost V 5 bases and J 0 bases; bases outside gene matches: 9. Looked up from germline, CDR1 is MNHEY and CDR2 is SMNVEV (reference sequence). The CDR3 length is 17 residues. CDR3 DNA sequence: TGTGCCAGCAGTCCCCTGTGGGGGACAGCGAACACCGGGGAGCTGTTTTTT. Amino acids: CASSPLWGTANTGELFF.

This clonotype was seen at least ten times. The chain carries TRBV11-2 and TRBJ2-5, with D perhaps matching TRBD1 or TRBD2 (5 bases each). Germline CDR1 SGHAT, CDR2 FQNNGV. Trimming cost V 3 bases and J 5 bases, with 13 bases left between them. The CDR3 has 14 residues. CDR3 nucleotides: TGTGCCAGCAGCTTTGAGAGGGGAAGGGAGACCCAGTACTTC. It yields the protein CASSFERGRETQYF.

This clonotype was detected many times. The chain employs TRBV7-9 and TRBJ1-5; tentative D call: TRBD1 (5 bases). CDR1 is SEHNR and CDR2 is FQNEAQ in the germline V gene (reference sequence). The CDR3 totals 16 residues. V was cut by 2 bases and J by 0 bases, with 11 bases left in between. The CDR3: CASSLRGENSNQPQHF. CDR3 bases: TGTGCCAGCAGCTTAAGGGGCGAGAATAGCAATCAGCCCCAGCATTTT.

The CDR3 DNA sequence: TGCGCCAGCAGCCCTGACGGGACTAGCGGGGGCCCAGGGGGGCAGTTCTTC. It specifies CASSPDGTSGGPGGQFF. The V and J genes are TRBV5-1 and TRBJ2-1, with TRBD2 matching over 14 bases. Germline values: CDR1 SGHRS, CDR2 YFSETQ. This CDR3 comprises 17 residues. After removal of 4 bases from V and 12 bases from J, the junction contained 15 bases not matched to a gene.

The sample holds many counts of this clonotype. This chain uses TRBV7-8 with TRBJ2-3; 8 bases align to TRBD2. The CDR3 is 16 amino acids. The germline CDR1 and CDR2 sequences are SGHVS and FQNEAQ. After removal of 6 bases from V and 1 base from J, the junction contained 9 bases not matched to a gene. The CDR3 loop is CASRPLAGGRTDTQYF. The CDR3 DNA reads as TGTGCCAGCAGACCCCTTGCGGGGGGACGCACAGATACGCAGTATTTT.

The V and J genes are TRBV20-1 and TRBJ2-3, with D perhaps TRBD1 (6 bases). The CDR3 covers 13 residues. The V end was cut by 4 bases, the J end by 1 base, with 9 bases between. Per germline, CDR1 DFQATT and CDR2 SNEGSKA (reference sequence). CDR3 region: CSATDSGTDTQYF. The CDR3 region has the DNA TGCAGTGCTACGGACAGCGGCACAGATACGCAGTATTTT.

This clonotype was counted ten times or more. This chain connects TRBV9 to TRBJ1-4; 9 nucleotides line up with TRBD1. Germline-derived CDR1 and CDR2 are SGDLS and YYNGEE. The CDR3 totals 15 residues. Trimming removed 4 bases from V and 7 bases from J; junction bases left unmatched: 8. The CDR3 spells CASSPSTGGSEKLFF. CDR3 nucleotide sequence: TGTGCCAGCAGCCCCTCGACAGGGGGGAGTGAAAAACTGTTTTTT. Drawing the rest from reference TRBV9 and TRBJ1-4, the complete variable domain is DSGVTQTPKHLITATGQRVTLRCSPRSGDLSVYWYQQSLDQGLQFLIQYYNGEERAKGNILERFSAQQFPDLHSELNLSSLELGDSALYFCASSPSTGGSEKLFFGSGTQLSVL.

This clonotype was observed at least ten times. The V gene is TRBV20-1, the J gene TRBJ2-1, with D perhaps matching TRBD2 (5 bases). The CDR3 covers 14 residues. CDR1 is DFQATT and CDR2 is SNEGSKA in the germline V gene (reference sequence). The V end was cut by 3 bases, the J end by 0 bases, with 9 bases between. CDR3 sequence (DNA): TGCAGTGCTAGTCAGCGGCTCTCCTACAATGAGCAGTTCTTC. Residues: CSASQRLSYNEQFF.